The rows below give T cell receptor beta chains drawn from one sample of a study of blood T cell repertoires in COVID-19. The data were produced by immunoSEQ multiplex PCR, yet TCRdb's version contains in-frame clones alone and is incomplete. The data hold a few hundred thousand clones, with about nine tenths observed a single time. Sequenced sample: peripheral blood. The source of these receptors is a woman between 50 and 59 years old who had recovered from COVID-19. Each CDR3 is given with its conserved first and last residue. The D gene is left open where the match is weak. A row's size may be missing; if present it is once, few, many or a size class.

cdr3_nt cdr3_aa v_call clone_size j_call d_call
TGTGCCAGCAGCCGGGACAACTACGAGCAGTACTTC CASSRDNYEQYF TRBV7-2 - TRBJ2-7 -
TGTGCCAGCAGCCTACAGGGGGTATGGGATGGCTACACCTTC CASSLQGVWDGYTF TRBV7-2 - TRBJ1-2 TRBD1
TGTGCCACCAGCGAAATACAGGGGACCTACAATGAGCAGTTCTTC CATSEIQGTYNEQFF TRBV15 - TRBJ2-1 TRBD1
TGTGCCAGCAGCGGTGGCAGCTCCTACGAGCAGTACTTC CASSGGSSYEQYF TRBV4-2 - TRBJ2-7 -
TGTGCCACCAGCAGAGGAGGGTCCACTAACTATGGCTACACCTTC CATSRGGSTNYGYTF TRBV15 once TRBJ1-2 -
TGCGCCAGCAGCCAGGGACTAGCGGGAACAGATACGCAGTATTTT CASSQGLAGTDTQYF TRBV4-3 - TRBJ2-3 TRBD2
TGCGCCAGCAGCCCAGCGGGGAGGCCCAATGGCTACACCTTC CASSPAGRPNGYTF TRBV4-3 - TRBJ1-2 -
TGTGCCAGTAGTATCCCTGGACAGGGGATTCCATATGGCTACACCTTC CASSIPGQGIPYGYTF TRBV19 - TRBJ1-2 TRBD1
TGTGCCAGCAGCTTGGGTCAGGGGTTTAAGCCTGGAAACACCATATATTTT CASSLGQGFKPGNTIYF TRBV7-2 - TRBJ1-3 -
TGTGCCAGCAGCCAGGTGGGGACAGGGACCTACGAGCAGTACTTC CASSQVGTGTYEQYF TRBV2 - TRBJ2-7 TRBD1
TGTGCCAGCAGCTTACGGGGGGGGTTCACTGAAGCTTTCTTT CASSLRGGFTEAFF TRBV7-2 - TRBJ1-1 -
TGTGCCAGTAGTTTGCTGACAGGGAAGTCCCAGCCCCAGCATTTT CASSLLTGKSQPQHF TRBV19 once TRBJ1-5 TRBD1
TGTGCCAGCAGGGGACAGTTGAACACTGAAGCTTTCTTT CASRGQLNTEAFF TRBV25-1 - TRBJ1-1 TRBD1
TGTGCCAGCAGCCCAAGGGGCAGGAACACCGGGGAGCTGTTTTTT CASSPRGRNTGELFF TRBV28 - TRBJ2-2 -
TGTGCCAGCACCCCCAGGGGCTACAATGAGCAGTTCTTC CASTPRGYNEQFF TRBV6-5 - TRBJ2-1 -
TGTGCCAGCAGCTTAGGGCCAAACTACGAGCAGTACTTC CASSLGPNYEQYF TRBV7-6 - TRBJ2-7 -
TGCGCCAGCAGCCCCCTAGGTGATCAGCCCCAGCATTTT CASSPLGDQPQHF TRBV5-1 - TRBJ1-5 -
TGTGCCAGCAGCTATAATTCCCTTATGAACACTGAAGCTTTCTTT CASSYNSLMNTEAFF TRBV5-4 - TRBJ1-1 -
TGTGCCAGCTCACCACTGGGACAGGGGGCGGGCACTGAAGCTTTCTTT CASSPLGQGAGTEAFF TRBV18 - TRBJ1-1 TRBD1
TGTGCCAGCTCACCGCGGGGACTAGCGGGAGGGTACGAGCAGTACTTC CASSPRGLAGGYEQYF TRBV18 - TRBJ2-7 TRBD2
TGTGCCATCAGTGAGGAGGGGACAGTTCGTTCCCATGGCTACACCTTC CAISEEGTVRSHGYTF TRBV10-3 once TRBJ1-2 TRBD1
TGCGCCAGCAGCTTCGGCGGGAGGGGCCCTGGCGAGCAGTACTTC CASSFGGRGPGEQYF TRBV5-1 - TRBJ2-7 TRBD2
TGTGCCAGCAAGAGGGAACTAGACACAGATACGCAGTATTTT CASKRELDTDTQYF TRBV2 - TRBJ2-3 -
TGTGCCTGGAGTGTTCAGGGAACGGGCGGCTACACCTTC CAWSVQGTGGYTF TRBV30 few TRBJ1-2 -
TGTGCCAGCAGGCTTGACAGGGTGAACACTGAAGCTTTCTTT CASRLDRVNTEAFF TRBV5-4 once TRBJ1-1 TRBD1
TGCGCCAGCAGCTCCTCGATGAGCTCCTACGAGCAGTACTTC CASSSSMSSYEQYF TRBV5-1 - TRBJ2-7 -
TGTGCCAGCAGTTTACAACCGGGACAGGGGCTCTATGGCTACACCTTC CASSLQPGQGLYGYTF TRBV28 - TRBJ1-2 TRBD1
TGTGCCAGCAGCCCCCGGACAGCCAACACCGGGGAGCTGTTTTTT CASSPRTANTGELFF TRBV9 few TRBJ2-2 -
TGTGCCAGCAGTGCCCTAGCGGAAAGCTACTCTGGGGCCAACGTCCTGACTTTC CASSALAESYSGANVLTF TRBV6-1 few TRBJ2-6 TRBD2
TGCAGCGTTGGGGTCAGGAGCACAGATACGCAGTATTTT CSVGVRSTDTQYF TRBV29-1 - TRBJ2-3 -
TGTGCCAGCAGCTTCGATACAGGGGTGGGAGCTTTCTTT CASSFDTGVGAFF TRBV7-3 once TRBJ1-1 TRBD1
TGTGCCAGCTCACCAGGGGCAGGGGCGAGGGATGAGCAGTTCTTC CASSPGAGARDEQFF TRBV18 - TRBJ2-1 -
TGTGCCTGGAGCCGGACAGGGGAGGGAAAACTGTTTTTT CAWSRTGEGKLFF TRBV30 - TRBJ1-4 TRBD1
TGTGCCAGCAGTGGCGGGGGGGGAGAGACCCAGTACTTC CASSGGGGETQYF TRBV2 - TRBJ2-5 TRBD2
TGTGCCTGGAGTGTAGGCGGGGGATTTAAGGAGACCCAGTACTTC CAWSVGGGFKETQYF TRBV30 - TRBJ2-5 TRBD2
TGTGCCAGCAGCGTGAGGGTAGCGGGAGGGACAGATACGCAGTATTTT CASSVRVAGGTDTQYF TRBV9 - TRBJ2-3 TRBD2
TGTGCCAGCGGGTCGAGACAGGGGGGGGATACGCAGTATTTT CASGSRQGGDTQYF TRBV6-6 - TRBJ2-3 TRBD1
TGCAGCGTTTCCGGGGGTTGGGGGATGGACTATGGCTACACCTTC CSVSGGWGMDYGYTF TRBV29-1 - TRBJ1-2 -
TGTGCCAGCAGTTACCAGGGATTGGGCAATGAGCAGTTCTTC CASSYQGLGNEQFF TRBV6-5 - TRBJ2-1 -
TGCGCCAGCAGCCAAGATGAGGCCCAGGGAATTTATGGCTACACCTTC CASSQDEAQGIYGYTF TRBV4-1 - TRBJ1-2 -
TGTGCCAGCCAGCTCACTAGCGGGGGCCGGTTGGATACGCAGTATTTT CASQLTSGGRLDTQYF TRBV7-2 - TRBJ2-3 TRBD2
TGTGCCTGGTATACAGGGTGGAACACTGAAGCTTTCTTT CAWYTGWNTEAFF TRBV30 - TRBJ1-1 -
TGTGCCAGCAGCTTAGAAAGGGTCGGGGCTAATGAAAAACTGTTTTTT CASSLERVGANEKLFF TRBV7-9 - TRBJ1-4 -
TGTGCCAGCAGCTTCTTCGACAGGGTAGGGAACTATGGCTACACCTTC CASSFFDRVGNYGYTF TRBV9 - TRBJ1-2 TRBD1
TGTGCCAGCAGTCCGAACGACAGGGTAAAATCCCTGACTAATGAAAAACTGTTTTTT CASSPNDRVKSLTNEKLFF TRBV7-9 - TRBJ1-4 TRBD1
TGTGCCACCCGTTTTCGGGTCTCCGAGCAGTACTTC CATRFRVSEQYF TRBV24-1 - TRBJ2-7 -
TGTGCCAGTAGTTTGAGCGCCGGGACAGGGTTAGGTATGGGCAATCAGCCCCAGCATTTT CASSLSAGTGLGMGNQPQHF TRBV19 - TRBJ1-5 TRBD1
TGTGCCAGCAGCTCGCCGCGGACAGTCTACGAGCAGTACTTC CASSSPRTVYEQYF TRBV7-2 - TRBJ2-7 -
TGCGCCAGCAGCTTTGGGGGCGCGGACTATGGCTACACCTTC CASSFGGADYGYTF TRBV5-1 - TRBJ1-2 -
TGTGCTAGTGGTTTCGGAGAGACCCAGTACTTC CASGFGETQYF TRBV12-5 - TRBJ2-5 -
TGCGCCAGCAGCTTCACAGGGAATGAGCAGTTCTTC CASSFTGNEQFF TRBV5-1 once TRBJ2-1 -
TGTGCCAGCTCAACAGGACAGGCTCAGCCCCAGCATTTT CASSTGQAQPQHF TRBV18 - TRBJ1-5 TRBD1
TGTGCCAGCAGCCAAGATCGCTGTGGGCAGGGCTACACCTTC CASSQDRCGQGYTF TRBV3-1/TRBV3-2 - TRBJ1-2 -
TGTGCCAGCAGCGTAGCACAGGGGGCGAGGACCGGGGAGCTGTTTTTT CASSVAQGARTGELFF TRBV9 - TRBJ2-2 TRBD1
TGTGCCAGCAGATGGGACAGGGAGGATGGCTACACCTTC CASRWDREDGYTF TRBV12-3/TRBV12-4 - TRBJ1-2 TRBD1
TGTGCCAGTAGTCGGGGTTGGGGCTACGAGCAGTACTTC CASSRGWGYEQYF TRBV19 once TRBJ2-7 -
TGTGCCAGCAGCAGGACAGGGTATATCCACGAGCAGTACTTC CASSRTGYIHEQYF TRBV21-1 once TRBJ2-7 -
TGTGCCAGCAGCCATATCACACAGAACTATGGCTACACCTTC CASSHITQNYGYTF TRBV7-2 - TRBJ1-2 -
TGTGCCTGGGGACAGGGAGGCACTGAAGCTTTCTTT CAWGQGGTEAFF TRBV30 - TRBJ1-1 TRBD1